Detailed here is one TCR beta chain. The target antigen is unknown. Assay: immunoSEQ multiplex PCR; the TCRdb copy retains only in-frame clones and omits some. Among some 78,000 clones listed, about 83% were seen once. This sample stems from a study of identifying expanded T cells in peripheral blood. General study findings and limits: Clone count variance between roughly 2-week samples rose with total template count.

Trimming took 4 bases from V and 3 from J, leaving 7 bases between them. The CDR3 runs to 13 residues. The germline V gene has CDR1 LNHDA and CDR2 SQIVND (reference sequence). This sequence was found in a person between 18 and 70 years old in good health. This sequence joins TRBV19 and TRBJ1-5; D is perhaps TRBD1 (5 bases). The sample was blood. This CDR3 is CASSTGNNQPQHF. In DNA, the CDR3 is TGTGCCAGTAGTACAGGGAACAATCAGCCCCAGCATTTT.